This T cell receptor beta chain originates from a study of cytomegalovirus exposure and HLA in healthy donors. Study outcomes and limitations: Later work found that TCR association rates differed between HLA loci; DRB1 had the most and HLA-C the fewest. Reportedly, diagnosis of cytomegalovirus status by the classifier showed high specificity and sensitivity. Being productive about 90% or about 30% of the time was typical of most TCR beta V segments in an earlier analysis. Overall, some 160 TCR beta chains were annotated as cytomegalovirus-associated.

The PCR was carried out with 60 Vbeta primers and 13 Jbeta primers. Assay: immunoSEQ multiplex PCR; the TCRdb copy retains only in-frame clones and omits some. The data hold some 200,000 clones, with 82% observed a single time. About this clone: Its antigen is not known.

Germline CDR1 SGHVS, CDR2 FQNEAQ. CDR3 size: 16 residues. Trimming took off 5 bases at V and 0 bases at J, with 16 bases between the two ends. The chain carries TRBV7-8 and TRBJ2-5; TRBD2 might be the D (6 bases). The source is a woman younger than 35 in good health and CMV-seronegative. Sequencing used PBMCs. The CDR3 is CASSTSPRANQETQYF. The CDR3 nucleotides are TGTGCCAGCAGCACTAGCCCTCGGGCAAACCAAGAGACCCAGTACTTC.